This record covers a single T cell receptor beta chain. Its target is unknown. A multiplex PCR was run with 60 Vbeta primers and 13 Jbeta primers. The method was immunoSEQ multiplex PCR; TCRdb's version includes in-frame clones alone and lacks a portion of them. The sample lists 150,000 or so clones, less than 90% seen once, with 6.3% in the top ten. The data were obtained in a study of cytomegalovirus exposure and HLA in healthy donors. Study results and caveats: Roughly uniform sequencing depth across donors was assumed, possibly incorrectly.

The CDR3 sequence is 13 residues long. Germline loops: CDR1 MNHGY, CDR2 SVAAGI. Trimming removed 2 bases at V and 6 bases at J, with 9 bases between. The chain links TRBV6-9 to TRBJ2-3; D remains unclear. The receptor was derived from a male donor in good health and CMV-seropositive. The specimen was PBMCs. CDR3 sequence (DNA): TGTGCCAGCAGTTATCAAACTACCGATACGCAGTATTTT. Residues: CASSYQTTDTQYF.